This paragraph covers one T cell receptor beta chain sequence. Its antigen is undetermined. The source of the sample is a study of siplizumab effects on memory and regulatory T cells. Study-level points and caveats: Only a minority of proliferating CD4+ or CD8+ clones had an assignable naive or memory phenotype, with roughly 75-96% lacking one. Relative to controls at about 27%, mappable alloreactive CD4+ clones exhibited a mean Treg-derived proportion of less than 70% with siplizumab. Suppressive function of proliferating Tregs from siplizumab cultures was not confirmed.

The CDR3 is 12 amino acids. Produced via immunoSEQ multiplex PCR; TCRdb's table is partial and in-frame only. The sample holds some 62,000 clones; roughly 80% are singletons and the top ten take roughly 3.8%. The TCR was taken from a human donor in good health. The sample was memory CD4+ T cells sorted from blood. V usage is TRBV1 and J usage is TRBJ2-5. TRBV1 is listed as a pseudogene. For the CDR3, the DNA is TGCACCAGCCCGCAACACCAAGAGACCCAGTACTTC. Translation gives CTSPQHQETQYF.